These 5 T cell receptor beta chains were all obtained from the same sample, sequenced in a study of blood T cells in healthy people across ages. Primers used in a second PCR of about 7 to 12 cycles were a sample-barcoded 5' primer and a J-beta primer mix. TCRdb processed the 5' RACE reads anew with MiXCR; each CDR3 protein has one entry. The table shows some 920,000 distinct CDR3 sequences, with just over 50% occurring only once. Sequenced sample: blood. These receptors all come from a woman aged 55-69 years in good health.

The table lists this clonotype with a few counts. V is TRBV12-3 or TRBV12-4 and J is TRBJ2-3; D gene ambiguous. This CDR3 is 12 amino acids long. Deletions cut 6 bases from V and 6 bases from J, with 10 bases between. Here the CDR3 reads CASSKNGDTQYF. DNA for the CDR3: TGTGCCAGCAGCAAAAACGGGGATACGCAGTATTTT.

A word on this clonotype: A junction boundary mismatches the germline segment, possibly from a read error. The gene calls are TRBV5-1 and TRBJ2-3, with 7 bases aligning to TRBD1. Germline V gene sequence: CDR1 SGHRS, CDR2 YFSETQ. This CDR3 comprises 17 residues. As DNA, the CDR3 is TGCGCCAGCAGCTTGGCCGAGGTAGTATGGGGGACAGATACACAGTATTTT. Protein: CASSLAEVVWGTDTQYF.

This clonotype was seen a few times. CDR3 protein: CSVKTSGRDNEQFF. The CDR3 nucleotides are TGCAGCGTGAAGACTAGCGGGAGAGACAATGAGCAGTTCTTC. The V and J genes are TRBV29-1 and TRBJ2-1, with 12 positions matching TRBD2. From germline, CDR1 is SQVTM and CDR2 ANQGSEA. V dropped 6 bases and J dropped 5; count of bases not matched to a gene: 5. This CDR3 has 14 residues.

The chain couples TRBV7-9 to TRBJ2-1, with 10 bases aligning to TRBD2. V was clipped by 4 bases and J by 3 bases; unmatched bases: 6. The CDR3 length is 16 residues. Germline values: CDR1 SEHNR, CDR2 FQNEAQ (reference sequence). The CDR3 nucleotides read TGTGCCAGCAGCTCCCAGGGACTAGCGAGCTACAATGAGCAGTTCTTC. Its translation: CASSSQGLASYNEQFF. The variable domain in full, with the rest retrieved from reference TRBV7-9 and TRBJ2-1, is DTGVSQNPRHKITKRGQNVTFRCDPISEHNRLYWYRQTLGQGPEFLTYFQNEAQLEKSRLLSDRFSAERPKGSFSTLEIQRTEQGDSAMYLCASSSQGLASYNEQFFGPGTRLTVL.

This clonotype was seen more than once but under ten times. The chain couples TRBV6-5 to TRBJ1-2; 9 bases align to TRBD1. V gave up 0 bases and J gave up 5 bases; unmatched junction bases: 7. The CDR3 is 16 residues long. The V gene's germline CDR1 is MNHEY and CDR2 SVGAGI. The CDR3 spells CASSYSEQGARYGYTF. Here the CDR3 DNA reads TGTGCCAGCAGTTACTCCGAACAGGGGGCAAGATATGGCTACACCTTC.